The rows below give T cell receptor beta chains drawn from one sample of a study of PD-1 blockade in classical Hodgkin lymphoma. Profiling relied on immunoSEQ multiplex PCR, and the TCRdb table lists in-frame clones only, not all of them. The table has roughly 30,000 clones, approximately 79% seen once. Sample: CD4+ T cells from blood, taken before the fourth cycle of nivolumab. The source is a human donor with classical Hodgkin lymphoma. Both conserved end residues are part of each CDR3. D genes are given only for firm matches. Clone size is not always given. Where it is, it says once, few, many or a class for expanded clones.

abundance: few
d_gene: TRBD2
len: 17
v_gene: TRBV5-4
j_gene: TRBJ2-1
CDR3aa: CASSYRPGLASYNEQFF
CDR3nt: TGTGCCAGCAGCTACCGACCGGGACTAGCGTCTTACAATGAGCAGTTCTTC

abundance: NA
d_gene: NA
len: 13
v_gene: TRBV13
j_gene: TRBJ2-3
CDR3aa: CASSLKYADTQYF
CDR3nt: TGTGCCAGCAGCTTAAAATACGCAGATACGCAGTATTTT

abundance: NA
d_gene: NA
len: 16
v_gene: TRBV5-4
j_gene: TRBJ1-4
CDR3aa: CASSLANGGGDEKLFF
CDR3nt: TGTGCCAGCAGCTTGGCCAACGGGGGAGGGGACGAAAAACTGTTTTTT

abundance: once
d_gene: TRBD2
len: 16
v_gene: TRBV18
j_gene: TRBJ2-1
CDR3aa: CASSPLTSGSGGHRFF
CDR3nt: TGTGCCAGCTCACCACTCACTAGCGGGAGTGGGGGGCACCGGTTCTTC

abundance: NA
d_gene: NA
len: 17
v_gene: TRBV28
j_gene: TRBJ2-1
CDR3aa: CASSFSIPLSSYNEQFF
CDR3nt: TGTGCCAGCAGTTTTTCCATTCCTCTAAGCTCCTACAATGAGCAGTTCTTC

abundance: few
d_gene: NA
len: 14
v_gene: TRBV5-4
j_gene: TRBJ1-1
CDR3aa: CASSWDTLNTEAFF
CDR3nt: TGTGCCAGCAGCTGGGACACTTTGAACACTGAAGCTTTCTTT

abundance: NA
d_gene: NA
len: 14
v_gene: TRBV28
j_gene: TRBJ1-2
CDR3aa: CASSLMERNYGYTF
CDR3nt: TGTGCCAGCAGTTTAATGGAGCGAAACTATGGCTACACCTTC

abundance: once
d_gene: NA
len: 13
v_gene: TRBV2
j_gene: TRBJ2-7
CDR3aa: CASMRTVGYEQYF
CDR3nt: TGTGCCAGCATGAGGACCGTAGGATACGAGCAGTACTTC

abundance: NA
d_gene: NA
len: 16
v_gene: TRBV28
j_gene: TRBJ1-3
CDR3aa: CASSFRQGYGGNTIYF
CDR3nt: TGTGCCAGCAGTTTCAGGCAGGGGTATGGTGGAAACACCATATATTTT

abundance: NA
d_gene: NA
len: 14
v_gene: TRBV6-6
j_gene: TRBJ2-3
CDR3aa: CASQGGGATDTQYF
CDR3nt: TGTGCCAGTCAGGGGGGGGGAGCCACAGATACGCAGTATTTT

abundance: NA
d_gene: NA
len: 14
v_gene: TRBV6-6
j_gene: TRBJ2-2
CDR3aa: CASRGTRNTGELFF
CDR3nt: TGTGCCAGCAGAGGGACAAGGAACACCGGGGAGCTGTTTTTT

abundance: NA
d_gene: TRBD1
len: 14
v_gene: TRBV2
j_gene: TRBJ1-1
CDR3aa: CASSGTGAITEAFF
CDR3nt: TGTGCCAGCAGTGGGACAGGGGCGATCACTGAAGCTTTCTTT

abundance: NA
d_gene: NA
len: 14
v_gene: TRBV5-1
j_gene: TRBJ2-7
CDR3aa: CASSLVGGVGEQYF
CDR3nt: TGCGCCAGCAGCTTGGTGGGGGGAGTGGGCGAGCAGTACTTC

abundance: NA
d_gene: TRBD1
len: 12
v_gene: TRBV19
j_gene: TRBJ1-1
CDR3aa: CASRDRNAEAFF
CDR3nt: TGTGCCAGTAGGGACAGGAACGCTGAAGCTTTCTTT

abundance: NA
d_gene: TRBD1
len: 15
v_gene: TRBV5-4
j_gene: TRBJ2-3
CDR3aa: CASSPGGTGTDTQYF
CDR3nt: TGTGCCAGCAGCCCTGGAGGGACAGGGACAGATACGCAGTATTTT

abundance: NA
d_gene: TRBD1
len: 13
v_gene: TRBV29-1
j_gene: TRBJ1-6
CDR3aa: CSMQQGANSPLHF
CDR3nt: TGCAGCATGCAACAGGGGGCAAATTCACCCCTCCACTTT

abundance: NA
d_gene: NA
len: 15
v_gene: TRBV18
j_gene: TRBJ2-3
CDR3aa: CASSPPGMRTDTQYF
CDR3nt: TGTGCCAGCTCACCGCCGGGCATGCGGACAGATACGCAGTATTTT

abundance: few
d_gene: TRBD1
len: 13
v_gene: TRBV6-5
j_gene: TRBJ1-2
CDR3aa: CASSRQGDGGYTF
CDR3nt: TGTGCCAGCAGCAGACAGGGAGACGGGGGCTACACCTTC

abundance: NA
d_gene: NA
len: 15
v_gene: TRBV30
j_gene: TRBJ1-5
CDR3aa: CAWSVRAGPNQPQHF
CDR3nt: TGTGCCTGGAGTGTACGTGCAGGGCCCAATCAGCCCCAGCATTTT

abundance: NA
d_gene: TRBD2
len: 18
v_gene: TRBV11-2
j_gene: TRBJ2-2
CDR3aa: CASSPRFGTRDTGGELFF
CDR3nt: TGTGCCAGCAGCCCCCGTTTTGGGACTAGAGATACCGGCGGGGAGCTGTTTTTT

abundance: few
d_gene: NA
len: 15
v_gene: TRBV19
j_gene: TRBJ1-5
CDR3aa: CASSIDPWGDQPQHF
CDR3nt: TGTGCCAGTAGTATAGATCCATGGGGGGATCAGCCCCAGCATTTT

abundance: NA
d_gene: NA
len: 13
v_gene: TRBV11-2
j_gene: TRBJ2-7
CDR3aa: CASIRSRSYEQYF
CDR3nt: TGTGCCAGCATCCGTTCACGTTCCTACGAGCAGTACTTC

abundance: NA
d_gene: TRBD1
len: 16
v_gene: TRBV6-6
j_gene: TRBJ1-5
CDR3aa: CASSYGTGGSGQPQHF
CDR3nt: TGTGCCAGCAGTTACGGGACAGGGGGATCAGGGCAGCCCCAGCATTTT

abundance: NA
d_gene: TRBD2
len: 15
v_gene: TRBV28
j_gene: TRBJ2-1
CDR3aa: CASRLAGGPYNEQFF
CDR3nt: TGTGCCAGCAGGTTAGCGGGAGGGCCGTACAATGAGCAGTTCTTC

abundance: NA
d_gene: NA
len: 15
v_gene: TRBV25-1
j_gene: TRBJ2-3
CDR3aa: CASSEDAVAADTQYF
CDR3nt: TGTGCCAGCAGTGAGGATGCGGTTGCTGCAGATACGCAGTATTTT

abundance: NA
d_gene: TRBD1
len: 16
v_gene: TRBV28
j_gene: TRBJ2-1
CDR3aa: CASSFKQGAWYNEQFF
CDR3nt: TGTGCCAGCAGTTTTAAACAGGGGGCGTGGTACAATGAGCAGTTCTTC

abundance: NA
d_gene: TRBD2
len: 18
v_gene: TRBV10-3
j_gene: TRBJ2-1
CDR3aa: CAISEFSLAGGPHNEQFF
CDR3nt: TGTGCCATCAGTGAGTTTTCCCTAGCGGGGGGGCCCCACAATGAGCAGTTCTTC

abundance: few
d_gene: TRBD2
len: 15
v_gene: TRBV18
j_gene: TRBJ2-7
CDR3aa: CASSGLAGVPYEQYF
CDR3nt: TGTGCCAGCTCAGGACTAGCGGGAGTACCCTACGAGCAGTACTTC

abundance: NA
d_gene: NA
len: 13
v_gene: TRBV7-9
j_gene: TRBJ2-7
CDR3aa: CASSLSARGEQYF
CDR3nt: TGTGCCAGCAGCTTATCAGCCAGGGGCGAGCAGTACTTC

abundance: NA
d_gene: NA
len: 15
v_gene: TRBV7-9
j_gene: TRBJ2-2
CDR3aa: CASSSSPSGAGELFF
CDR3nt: TGCGCCAGCAGCTCCTCCCCCTCGGGGGCCGGGGAGCTGTTTTTT

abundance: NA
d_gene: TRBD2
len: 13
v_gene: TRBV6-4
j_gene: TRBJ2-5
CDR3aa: CATSWRGGETQYF
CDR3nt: TGTGCCACCTCCTGGCGGGGGGGTGAGACCCAGTACTTC

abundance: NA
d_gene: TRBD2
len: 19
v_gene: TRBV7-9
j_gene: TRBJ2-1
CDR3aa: CASSLAGTSGAAFYNEQFF
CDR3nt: TGTGCCAGCAGCTTAGCCGGGACTAGCGGGGCTGCCTTCTACAATGAGCAGTTCTTC

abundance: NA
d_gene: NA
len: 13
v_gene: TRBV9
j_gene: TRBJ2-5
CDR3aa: CASSVLSGETQYF
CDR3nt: TGTGCCAGCAGCGTTTTGAGCGGTGAGACCCAGTACTTC

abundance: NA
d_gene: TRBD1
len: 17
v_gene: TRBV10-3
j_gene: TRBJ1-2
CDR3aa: CAISVEAGTGRSYGYTF
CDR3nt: TGTGCCATCAGTGTAGAAGCCGGGACAGGGAGAAGCTATGGCTACACCTTC

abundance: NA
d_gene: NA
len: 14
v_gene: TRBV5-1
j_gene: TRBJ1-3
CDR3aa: CASSQGVSGNTIYF
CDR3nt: TGCGCCAGCAGCCAGGGTGTTTCTGGAAACACCATATATTTT

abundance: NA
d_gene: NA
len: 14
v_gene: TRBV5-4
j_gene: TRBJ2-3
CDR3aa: CASSFVELLDTQYF
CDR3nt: TGTGCCAGCAGCTTCGTCGAGTTGCTAGATACGCAGTATTTT

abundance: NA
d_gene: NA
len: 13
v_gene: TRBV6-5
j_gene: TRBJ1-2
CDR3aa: CASSRSANYGYTF
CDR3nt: TGTGCCAGCAGCCGTAGTGCTAACTATGGCTACACCTTC

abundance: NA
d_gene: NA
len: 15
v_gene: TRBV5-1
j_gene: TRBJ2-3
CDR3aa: CASRIGGTRTDTQYF
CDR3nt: TGCGCCAGCAGGATTGGCGGAACCCGCACAGATACGCAGTATTTT

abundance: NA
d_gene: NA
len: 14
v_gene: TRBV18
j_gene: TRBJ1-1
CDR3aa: CASSIEGKNTEAFF
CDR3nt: TGTGCCAGCTCAATTGAGGGGAAGAACACTGAAGCTTTCTTT

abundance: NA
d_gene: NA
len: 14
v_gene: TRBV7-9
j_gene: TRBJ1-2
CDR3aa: CASSADRTNYGYTF
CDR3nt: TGTGCCAGCAGCGCCGACAGAACTAACTATGGCTACACCTTC

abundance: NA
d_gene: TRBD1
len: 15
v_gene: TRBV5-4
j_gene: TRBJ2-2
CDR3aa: CASSANRGNTGELFF
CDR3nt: TGTGCCAGCAGCGCAAACAGGGGGAACACCGGGGAGCTGTTTTTT

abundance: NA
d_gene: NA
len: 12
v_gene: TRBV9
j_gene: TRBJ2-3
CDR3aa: CASSRGMDTQYF
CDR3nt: TGTGCCAGCAGCCGGGGGATGGATACGCAGTATTTT

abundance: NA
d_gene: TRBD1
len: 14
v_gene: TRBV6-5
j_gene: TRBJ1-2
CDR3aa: CASSYSGQGFGYTF
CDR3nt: TGTGCCAGCAGTTACTCCGGACAGGGGTTTGGCTACACCTTC

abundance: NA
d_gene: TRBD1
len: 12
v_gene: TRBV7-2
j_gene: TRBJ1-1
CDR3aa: CASRRDRGVAFF
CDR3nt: TGTGCCAGCAGGAGGGACAGGGGCGTCGCTTTCTTT

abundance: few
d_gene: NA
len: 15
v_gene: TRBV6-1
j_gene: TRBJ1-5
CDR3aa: CASTPEGGASQPQHF
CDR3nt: TGTGCCAGCACCCCCGAGGGGGGGGCGAGTCAGCCCCAGCATTTT

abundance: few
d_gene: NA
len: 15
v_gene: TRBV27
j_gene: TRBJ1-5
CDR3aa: CASSLERTSNQPQHF
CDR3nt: TGTGCCAGCAGTTTGGAGAGAACTAGCAATCAGCCCCAGCATTTT

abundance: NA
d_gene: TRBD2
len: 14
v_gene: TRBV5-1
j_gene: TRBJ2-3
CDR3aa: CASSWSGGSDTQYF
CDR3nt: TGCGCCAGCAGTTGGTCGGGAGGCTCAGATACGCAGTATTTT

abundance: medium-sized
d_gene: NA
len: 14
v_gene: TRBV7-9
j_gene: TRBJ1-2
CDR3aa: CASGDMGLDYGYTF
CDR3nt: TGTGCCAGCGGTGACATGGGATTGGACTATGGCTACACCTTC

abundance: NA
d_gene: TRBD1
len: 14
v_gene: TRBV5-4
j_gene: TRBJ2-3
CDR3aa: CASSAGQATDTQYF
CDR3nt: TGTGCCAGCAGCGCGGGACAGGCCACAGATACGCAGTATTTT

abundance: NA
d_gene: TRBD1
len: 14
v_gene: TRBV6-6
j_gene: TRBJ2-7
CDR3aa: CASSWDSSTPEQYF
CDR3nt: TGTGCCAGCAGTTGGGACAGCTCCACTCCCGAGCAGTACTTC

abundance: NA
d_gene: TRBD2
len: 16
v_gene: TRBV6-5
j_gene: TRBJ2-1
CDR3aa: CASSYAGLAGGNEQFF
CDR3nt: TGTGCCAGCAGTTACGCGGGACTAGCGGGAGGGAATGAGCAGTTCTTC

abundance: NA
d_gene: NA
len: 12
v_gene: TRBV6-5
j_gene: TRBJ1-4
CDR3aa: CASGGHNEKLFF
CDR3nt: TGTGCCAGCGGGGGCCATAATGAAAAACTGTTTTTT

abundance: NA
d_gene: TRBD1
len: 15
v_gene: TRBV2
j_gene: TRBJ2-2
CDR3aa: CASSDRQGSTGELFF
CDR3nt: TGTGCCAGCTCCGACCGACAGGGTTCGACCGGGGAGCTGTTTTTT

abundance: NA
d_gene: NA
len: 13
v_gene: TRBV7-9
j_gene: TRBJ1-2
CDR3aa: CASGARGNYGYTF
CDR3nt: TGTGCCAGCGGGGCCAGGGGAAACTATGGCTACACCTTC